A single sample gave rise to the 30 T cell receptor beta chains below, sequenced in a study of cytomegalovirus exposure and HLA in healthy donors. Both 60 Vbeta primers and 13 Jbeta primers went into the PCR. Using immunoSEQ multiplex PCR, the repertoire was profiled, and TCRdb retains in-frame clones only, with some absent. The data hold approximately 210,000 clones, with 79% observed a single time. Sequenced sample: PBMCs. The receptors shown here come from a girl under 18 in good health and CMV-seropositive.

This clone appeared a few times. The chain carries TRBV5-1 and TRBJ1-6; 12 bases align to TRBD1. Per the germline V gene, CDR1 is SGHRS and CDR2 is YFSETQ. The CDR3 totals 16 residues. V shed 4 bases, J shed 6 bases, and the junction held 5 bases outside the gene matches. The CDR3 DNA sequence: TGCGCCAGCAGCCCGGGACAGGGGGCGAGTAATTCACCCCTCCACTTT. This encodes CASSPGQGASNSPLHF.

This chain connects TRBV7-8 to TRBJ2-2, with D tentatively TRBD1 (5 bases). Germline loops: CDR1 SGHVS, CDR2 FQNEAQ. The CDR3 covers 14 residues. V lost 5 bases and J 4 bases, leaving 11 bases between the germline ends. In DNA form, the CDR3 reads TGTGCCAGCAGCCAAGGGGTTATCACCGGGGAGCTGTTTTTT. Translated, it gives CASSQGVITGELFF.

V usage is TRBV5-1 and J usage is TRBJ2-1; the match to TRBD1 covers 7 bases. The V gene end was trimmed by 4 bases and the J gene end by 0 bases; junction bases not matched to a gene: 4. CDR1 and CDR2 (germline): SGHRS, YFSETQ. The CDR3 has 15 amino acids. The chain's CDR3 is CASSPGTVSYNEQFF. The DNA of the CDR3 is TGCGCCAGCAGCCCTGGGACAGTCTCCTACAATGAGCAGTTCTTC. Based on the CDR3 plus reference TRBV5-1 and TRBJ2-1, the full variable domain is KAGVTQTPRYLIKTRGQQVTLSCSPISGHRSVSWYQQTPGQGLQFLFEYFSETQRNKGNFPGRFSGRQFSNSRSEMNVSTLELGDSALYLCASSPGTVSYNEQFFGPGTRLTVL.

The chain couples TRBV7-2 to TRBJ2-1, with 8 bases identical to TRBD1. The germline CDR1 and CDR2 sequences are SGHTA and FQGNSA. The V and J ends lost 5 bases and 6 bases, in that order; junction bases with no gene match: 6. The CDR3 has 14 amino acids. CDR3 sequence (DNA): TGTGCCAGCAGCCCTCGGACAGGGTCCAATGAGCAGTTCTTC. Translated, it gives CASSPRTGSNEQFF.

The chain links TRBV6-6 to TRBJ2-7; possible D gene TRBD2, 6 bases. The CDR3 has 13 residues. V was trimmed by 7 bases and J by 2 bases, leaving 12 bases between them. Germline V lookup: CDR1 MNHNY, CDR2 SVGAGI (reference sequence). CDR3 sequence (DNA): TGTGCCAGCACCGAATGGGGGGCCTACGAGCAGTACTTC. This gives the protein CASTEWGAYEQYF.

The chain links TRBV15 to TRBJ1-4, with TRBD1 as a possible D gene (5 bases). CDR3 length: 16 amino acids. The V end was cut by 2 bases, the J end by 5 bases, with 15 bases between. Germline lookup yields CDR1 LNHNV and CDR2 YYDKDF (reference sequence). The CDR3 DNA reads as TGTGCCACCAGCAGATCCCCAGGCGGGGGAAATGAAAAACTGTTTTTT. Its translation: CATSRSPGGGNEKLFF.

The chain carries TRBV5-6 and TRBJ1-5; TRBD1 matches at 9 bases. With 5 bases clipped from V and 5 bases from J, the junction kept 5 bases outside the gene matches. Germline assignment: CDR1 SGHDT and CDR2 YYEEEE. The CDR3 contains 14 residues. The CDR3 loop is CASRLQGAYQPQHF. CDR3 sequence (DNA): TGTGCCAGCAGACTACAGGGGGCCTATCAGCCCCAGCATTTT.

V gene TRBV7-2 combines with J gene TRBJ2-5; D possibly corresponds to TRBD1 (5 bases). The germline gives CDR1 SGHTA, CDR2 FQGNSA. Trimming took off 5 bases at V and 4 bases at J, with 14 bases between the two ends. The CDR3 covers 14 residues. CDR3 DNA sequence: TGTGCCAGCAGCCCGATAGGGGAACGAGAGACCCAGTACTTC. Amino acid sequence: CASSPIGERETQYF.

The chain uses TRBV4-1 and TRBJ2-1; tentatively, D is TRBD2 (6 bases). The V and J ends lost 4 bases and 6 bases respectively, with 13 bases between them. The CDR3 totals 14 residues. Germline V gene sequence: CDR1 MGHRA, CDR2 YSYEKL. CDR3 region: CASSRLRRGNEQFF. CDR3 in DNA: TGCGCCAGCAGCCGTCTAAGGAGGGGCAATGAGCAGTTCTTC.

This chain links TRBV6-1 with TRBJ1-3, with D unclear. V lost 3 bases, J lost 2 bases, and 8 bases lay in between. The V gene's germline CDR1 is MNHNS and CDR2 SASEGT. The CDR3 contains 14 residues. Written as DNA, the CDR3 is TGTGCCAGCAGTGAGGAGGCGGCTGGAAACACCATATATTTT. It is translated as CASSEEAAGNTIYF.

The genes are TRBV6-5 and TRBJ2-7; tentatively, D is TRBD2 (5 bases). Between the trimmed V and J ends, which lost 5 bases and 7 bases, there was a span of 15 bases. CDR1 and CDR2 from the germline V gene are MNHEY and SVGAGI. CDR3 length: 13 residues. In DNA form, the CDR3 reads TGTGCCAGCAGTCGGACCGGGATTGAGGAGCAGTACTTC. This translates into CASSRTGIEEQYF.

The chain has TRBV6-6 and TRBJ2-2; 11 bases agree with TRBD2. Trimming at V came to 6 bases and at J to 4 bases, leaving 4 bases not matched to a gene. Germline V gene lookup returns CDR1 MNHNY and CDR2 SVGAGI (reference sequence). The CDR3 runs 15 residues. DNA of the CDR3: TGTGCCAGCAGACCTGGGACTAGCGGCACCGGGGAGCTGTTTTTT. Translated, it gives CASRPGTSGTGELFF.

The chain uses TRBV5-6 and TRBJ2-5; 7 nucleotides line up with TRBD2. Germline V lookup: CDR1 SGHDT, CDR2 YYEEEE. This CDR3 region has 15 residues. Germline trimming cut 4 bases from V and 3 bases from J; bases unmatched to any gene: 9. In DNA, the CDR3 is TGTGCCAGCAGCCCGGGGGGTAGCGAGAAAGAGACCCAGTACTTC. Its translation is CASSPGGSEKETQYF.

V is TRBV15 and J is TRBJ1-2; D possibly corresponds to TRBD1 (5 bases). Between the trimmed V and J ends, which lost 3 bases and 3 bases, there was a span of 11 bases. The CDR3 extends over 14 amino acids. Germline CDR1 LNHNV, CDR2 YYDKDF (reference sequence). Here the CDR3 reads CATSSLPGDYGYTF. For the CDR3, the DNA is TGTGCCACCAGCAGCTTACCGGGGGACTATGGCTACACCTTC. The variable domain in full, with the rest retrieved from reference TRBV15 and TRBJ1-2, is DAMVIQNPRYQVTQFGKPVTLSCSQTLNHNVMYWYQQKSSQAPKLLFHYYDKDFNNEADTPDNFQSRRPNTSFCFLDIRSPGLGDTAMYLCATSSLPGDYGYTFGSGTRLTVV.

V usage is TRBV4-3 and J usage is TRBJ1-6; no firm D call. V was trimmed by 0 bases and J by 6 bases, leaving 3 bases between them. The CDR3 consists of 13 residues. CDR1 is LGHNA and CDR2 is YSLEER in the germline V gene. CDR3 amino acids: CASSQDLNSPLHF. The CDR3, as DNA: TGCGCCAGCAGCCAAGATCTTAATTCACCCCTCCACTTT.

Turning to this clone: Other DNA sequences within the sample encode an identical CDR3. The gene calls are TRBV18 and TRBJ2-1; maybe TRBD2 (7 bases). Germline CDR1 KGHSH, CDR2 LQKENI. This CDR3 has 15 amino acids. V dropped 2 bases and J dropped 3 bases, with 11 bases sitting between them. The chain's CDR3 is CASSPGGAIYNEQFF. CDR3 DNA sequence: TGTGCCAGCTCACCAGGGGGGGCAATCTACAATGAGCAGTTCTTC.

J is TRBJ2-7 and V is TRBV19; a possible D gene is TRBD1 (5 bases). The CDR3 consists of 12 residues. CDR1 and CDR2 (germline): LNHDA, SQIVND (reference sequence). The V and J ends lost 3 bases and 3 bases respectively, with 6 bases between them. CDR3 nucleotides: TGTGCCAGTAGTATCCAGGGCTACGAGCAGTACTTC. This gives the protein CASSIQGYEQYF.

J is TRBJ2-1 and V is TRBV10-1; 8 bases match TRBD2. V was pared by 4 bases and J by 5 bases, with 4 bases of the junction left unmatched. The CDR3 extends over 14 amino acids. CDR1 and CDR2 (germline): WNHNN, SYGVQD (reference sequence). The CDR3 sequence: CASSAGGDHNEQFF. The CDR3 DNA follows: TGCGCCAGCAGTGCGGGGGGGGACCACAATGAGCAGTTCTTC.

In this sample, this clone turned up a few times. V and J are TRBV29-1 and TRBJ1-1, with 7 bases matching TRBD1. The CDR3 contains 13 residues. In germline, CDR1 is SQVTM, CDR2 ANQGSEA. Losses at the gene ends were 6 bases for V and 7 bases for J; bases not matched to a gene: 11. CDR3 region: CSVVRGFGGEAFF. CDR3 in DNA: TGCAGCGTGGTCAGGGGGTTCGGAGGTGAAGCTTTCTTT.

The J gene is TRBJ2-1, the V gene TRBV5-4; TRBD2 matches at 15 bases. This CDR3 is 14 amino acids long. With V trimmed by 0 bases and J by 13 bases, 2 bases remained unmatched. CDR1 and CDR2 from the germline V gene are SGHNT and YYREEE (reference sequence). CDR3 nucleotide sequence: TGTGCCAGCAGCTTGGGGACTAGCGGGGGGGCCCAGTTCTTC. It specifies CASSLGTSGGAQFF. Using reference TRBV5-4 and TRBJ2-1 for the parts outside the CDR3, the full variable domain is ETGVTQSPTHLIKTRGQQVTLRCSSQSGHNTVSWYQQALGQGPQFIFQYYREEENGRGNFPPRFSGLQFPNYSSELNVNALELDDSALYLCASSLGTSGGAQFFGPGTRLTVL.

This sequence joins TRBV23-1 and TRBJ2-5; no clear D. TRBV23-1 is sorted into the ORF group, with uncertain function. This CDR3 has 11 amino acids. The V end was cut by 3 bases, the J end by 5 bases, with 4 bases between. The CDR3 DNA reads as TGCGCCAGCAGTCAGCGGGAGACCCAGTACTTC. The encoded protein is CASSQRETQYF.

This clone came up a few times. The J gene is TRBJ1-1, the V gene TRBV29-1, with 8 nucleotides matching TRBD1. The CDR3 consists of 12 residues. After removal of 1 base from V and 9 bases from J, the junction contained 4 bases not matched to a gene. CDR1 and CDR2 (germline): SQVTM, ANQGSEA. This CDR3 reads CSVEVDRGQAFF. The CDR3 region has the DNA TGCAGCGTTGAAGTCGACAGGGGCCAAGCTTTCTTT.

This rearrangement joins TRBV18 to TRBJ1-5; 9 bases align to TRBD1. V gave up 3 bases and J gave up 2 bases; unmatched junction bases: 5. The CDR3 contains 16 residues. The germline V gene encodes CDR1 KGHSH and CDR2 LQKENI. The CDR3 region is CASSPRTGEGNQPQHF. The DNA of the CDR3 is TGTGCCAGCTCACCCCGGACAGGGGAGGGCAATCAGCCCCAGCATTTT.

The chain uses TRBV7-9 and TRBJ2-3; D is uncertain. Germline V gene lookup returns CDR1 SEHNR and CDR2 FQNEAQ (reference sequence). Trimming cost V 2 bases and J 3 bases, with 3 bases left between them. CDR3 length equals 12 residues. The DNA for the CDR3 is TGTGCCAGCAGCTTATCGACAGATACGCAGTATTTT. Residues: CASSLSTDTQYF.

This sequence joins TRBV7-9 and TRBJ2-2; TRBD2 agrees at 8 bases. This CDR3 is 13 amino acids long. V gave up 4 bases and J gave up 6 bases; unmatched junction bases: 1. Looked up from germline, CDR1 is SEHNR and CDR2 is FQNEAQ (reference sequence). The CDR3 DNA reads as TGTGCCAGCAGCTCGGGACTAGCCGGGGAGCTGTTTTTT. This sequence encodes CASSSGLAGELFF.

The CDR3 DNA sequence: TGTGCCAGCAGCTTGACCGCAGGCGCCTACAATGAGCAGTTCTTC. Translating gives CASSLTAGAYNEQFF. The chain uses TRBV5-6 and TRBJ2-1, with D unclear. Trimming removed 1 base from V and 2 bases from J, with 10 bases in between. The germline gives CDR1 SGHDT, CDR2 YYEEEE. This CDR3 is 15 amino acids long.

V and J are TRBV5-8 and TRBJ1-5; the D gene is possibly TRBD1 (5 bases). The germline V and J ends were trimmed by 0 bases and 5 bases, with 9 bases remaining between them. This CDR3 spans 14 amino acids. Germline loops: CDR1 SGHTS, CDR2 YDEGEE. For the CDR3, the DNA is TGTGCCAGCAGCTTGGAGTCAGGGTATCAGCCCCAGCATTTT. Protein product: CASSLESGYQPQHF.

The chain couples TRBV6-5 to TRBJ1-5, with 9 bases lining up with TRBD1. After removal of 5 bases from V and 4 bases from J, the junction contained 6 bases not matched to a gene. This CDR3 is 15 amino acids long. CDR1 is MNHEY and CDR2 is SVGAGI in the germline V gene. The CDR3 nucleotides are TGTGCCAGCAGTAAGGACAGGGGAGGGAATCAGCCCCAGCATTTT. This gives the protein CASSKDRGGNQPQHF.

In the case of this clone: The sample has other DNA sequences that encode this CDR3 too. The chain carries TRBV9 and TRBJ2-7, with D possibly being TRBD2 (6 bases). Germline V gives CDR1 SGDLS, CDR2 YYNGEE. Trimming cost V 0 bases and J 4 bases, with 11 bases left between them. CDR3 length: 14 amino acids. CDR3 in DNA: TGTGCCAGCAGCGTAGGGGGCGGGACGTACGAGCAGTACTTC. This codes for CASSVGGGTYEQYF.

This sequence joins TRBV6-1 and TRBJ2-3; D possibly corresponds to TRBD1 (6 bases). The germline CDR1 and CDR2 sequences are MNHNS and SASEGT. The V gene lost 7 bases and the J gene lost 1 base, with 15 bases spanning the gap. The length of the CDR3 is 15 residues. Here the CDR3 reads CASKPPGAGTDTQYF. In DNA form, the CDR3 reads TGTGCCAGCAAACCCCCAGGGGCCGGCACAGATACGCAGTATTTT.